This T cell receptor beta chain came from a study of blood T cell repertoires in COVID-19. This clone is a singleton in its sample. CDR1 and CDR2 (germline): MNHEY, SMNVEV (reference sequence). V shed 8 bases, J shed 1 base, and the junction held 3 bases outside the gene matches. The CDR3 extends over 15 amino acids. Produced via immunoSEQ multiplex PCR; TCRdb's table is partial and in-frame only. The sample records 400,000 to 450,000 clones, roughly 90% being singletons. Patients from Seattle were sampled longitudinally, starting during active infection. This chain joins TRBV27 and TRBJ2-1; 12 bases map to TRBD2. This clonotype originated in a middle-aged woman with COVID-19, enrolled during active disease. Sample: peripheral blood. The CDR3 DNA follows: TGTGCCAGCTACGGACTAGCGGGATCCTACAATGAGCAGTTCTTC. This sequence encodes CASYGLAGSYNEQFF.